These 30 T cell receptor beta chains were all obtained from the same sample, sequenced in a study of metastatic and nonmetastatic thyroid tumors. TCRdb re-analyzed the PCR reads using MiXCR. The repertoire holds almost 70,000 clones, with 12% to 15% as singletons. All patients were treatment-naive before thyroid surgery. The sequencing sample was made of blood. The receptors here all came from a male donor with papillary thyroid cancer or a benign thyroid nodule (not recorded which). Some clones in this sample may be carry-over from other donors' samples.

This clone was seen ten or more times. V and J are TRBV20-1 and TRBJ2-1, with D tentatively TRBD1 (6 bases). Trimming shortened V by 1 base and J by 7 bases, and 23 bases separated the two germline ends. The CDR3 has 17 amino acids. CDR1 and CDR2 from the germline V gene are DFQATT and SNEGSKA (reference sequence). Here the CDR3 DNA reads TGCAGTGCTAGAGTAGACTCAGGGGATCCAGACGAGAATGAGCAGTTCTTC. Its translation is CSARVDSGDPDENEQFF.

This clone was recorded many times. This rearrangement joins TRBV5-1 to TRBJ1-6; 7 bases match TRBD1. Trimming at V came to 4 bases and at J to 10 bases, leaving 14 bases not matched to a gene. Germline V gene lookup returns CDR1 SGHRS and CDR2 YFSETQ. The CDR3 is 16 residues long. CDR3 amino acids: CASSVGTPGGTSPLHF. CDR3 sequence (DNA): TGCGCCAGCAGCGTCGGGACACCAGGGGGAACGTCACCCCTCCACTTT. Complete variable domain (other parts from reference TRBV5-1 and TRBJ1-6): KAGVTQTPRYLIKTRGQQVTLSCSPISGHRSVSWYQQTPGQGLQFLFEYFSETQRNKGNFPGRFSGRQFSNSRSEMNVSTLELGDSALYLCASSVGTPGGTSPLHFGNGTRLTVT.

This clone was counted many times. V gene TRBV4-3 combines with J gene TRBJ1-2, with 7 positions matching TRBD1. The CDR3 is 14 amino acids. V shed 1 base and J 4 bases; nucleotides not matched to a gene: 3. Germline CDR1 and CDR2: LGHNA and YSLEER. Here the CDR3 DNA reads TGCGCCAGCAGCCAAGCAGGGGGTGGCTATGGCTACACCTTC. Translation: CASSQAGGGYGYTF.

In this sample, this clone turned up a few times. This sequence joins TRBV12-3 or TRBV12-4 and TRBJ2-7; D is undetermined. Trimming left V 0 bases short and J 9 bases short, with 9 bases between. This CDR3 spans 12 amino acids. The CDR3 DNA sequence: TGTGCCAGCAGTTTAGCGCCCGGATTGCAGTACTTC. This translates into CASSLAPGLQYF.

This clone has ten or more counts. J is TRBJ2-7 and V is TRBV20-1; 13 nucleotides line up with TRBD2. Germline V gives CDR1 DFQATT, CDR2 SNEGSKA (reference sequence). The CDR3 consists of 11 residues. CDR3 residues: CSARVGLAGEV. The DNA for the CDR3 is TGCAGTGCTAGAGTCGGACTAGCGGGGGAGGTC.

The table lists this clone with many counts. CDR3 DNA sequence: TGTGCCAGCAGCCGTTCCGGGACAGGTAACTTCCAAGAGACCCAGTACTTC. Amino acid sequence: CASSRSGTGNFQETQYF. This chain joins TRBV11-2 and TRBJ2-5, with 8 bases identical to TRBD1. J lost 1 base, V lost 5 bases, and 12 bases had no gene match. Germline CDR1 SGHAT, CDR2 FQNNGV. CDR3 length equals 17 residues.

This clone has only a few counts. A much bigger clone sits one base away, suggesting this may be a read error. The chain employs TRBV14 and TRBJ1-2; D ambiguous. Germline CDR1 is SGHDN and CDR2 is FVKESK. The CDR3 loop spans 12 amino acids. V shed 2 bases and J shed 8 bases, with 9 bases lying between them. CDR3 sequence reads: CASSQNCYGYTF. CDR3 nucleotides: TGTGCCAGCAGCCAAAACTGTTACGGCTACACCTTC. Full variable domain (outside the CDR3, taken from reference TRBV14 and TRBJ1-2): EAGVTQFPSHSVIEKGQTVTLRCDPISGHDNLYWYRRVMGKEIKFLLHFVKESKQDESGMPNNRFLAERTGGTYSTLKVQPAELEDSGVYFCASSQNCYGYTFGSGTRLTVV.

This clone has at least ten counts. V gene TRBV6-5 combines with J gene TRBJ2-3, with D perhaps TRBD1 (5 bases). The CDR3 loop spans 17 amino acids. V was clipped by 0 bases and J by 1 base, with 14 bases between them. Germline CDR1 is MNHEY and CDR2 is SVGAGI. CDR3 region: CASSYSIDSSGTDTQYF. The CDR3 nucleotides read TGTGCCAGCAGTTACTCGATCGACAGCTCAGGCACAGATACGCAGTATTTT.

This clone has at least ten counts. This rearrangement joins TRBV28 to TRBJ1-4; TRBD1 might be the D (5 bases). Germline CDR1 MDHEN, CDR2 SYDVKM. Deletions cut 4 bases from V and 8 bases from J, with 14 bases between. This CDR3 spans 14 amino acids. The CDR3 spells CASSSRQEGEKLFF. The CDR3, as DNA: TGTGCCAGCAGTTCTAGGCAGGAGGGGGAAAAACTGTTTTTT. The full variable domain, rest sourced from reference TRBV28 and TRBJ1-4, is DVKVTQSSRYLVKRTGEKVFLECVQDMDHENMFWYRQDPGLGLRLIYFSYDVKMKEKGDIPEGYSVSREKKERFSLILESASTNQTSMYLCASSSRQEGEKLFFGSGTQLSVL.

The chain couples TRBV28 to TRBJ2-7; a weak D match, TRBD1 (6 bases). Per the germline V gene, CDR1 is MDHEN and CDR2 is SYDVKM. The CDR3 sequence is 11 residues long. V lost 6 bases to trimming and J lost 7 bases, with 10 bases between them. CDR3 DNA sequence: TGTGCCAGCAGGTGGGGGCGTGAGCAGTACTTC. Translating it yields CASRWGREQYF. The full variable domain, its missing parts supplied by reference TRBV28 and TRBJ2-7, is DVKVTQSSRYLVKRTGEKVFLECVQDMDHENMFWYRQDPGLGLRLIYFSYDVKMKEKGDIPEGYSVSREKKERFSLILESASTNQTSMYLCASRWGREQYFGPGTRLTVT.

This clone was counted many times. This rearrangement joins TRBV4-1 to TRBJ1-5; 8 nucleotides line up with TRBD1. The trim removed 0 bases at V and 0 bases at J, leaving 4 bases unmatched. Per germline, CDR1 MGHRA and CDR2 YSYEKL. The CDR3 spans 17 residues. The CDR3 reads CASSQDGGQVSNQPQHF. Here the CDR3 DNA reads TGCGCCAGCAGCCAAGATGGGGGACAGGTTAGCAATCAGCCCCAGCATTTT.

This clone was counted at least ten times. V is TRBV5-1 and J is TRBJ2-7, with TRBD2 matching over 13 bases. The trim removed 0 bases at V and 4 bases at J, leaving 4 bases unmatched. The CDR3 has 16 residues. The germline V gene encodes CDR1 SGHRS and CDR2 YFSETQ. Written as DNA, the CDR3 is TGCGCCAGCAGCTTGGGGACTAGCGGGAGACTATACGAGCAGTACGTC. It codes for CASSLGTSGRLYEQYV.

This clone was counted many times. V and J are TRBV5-6 and TRBJ1-5; 8 bases line up with TRBD1. Germline CDR1 and CDR2: SGHDT and YYEEEE. V lost 4 bases to trimming and J lost 0 bases; unmatched junction nucleotides: 6. This CDR3 has 16 amino acids. The CDR3 loop reads CASSRLDRDSNQPQHF. The CDR3 DNA follows: TGTGCCAGCAGCAGGCTGGACAGGGATAGCAATCAGCCCCAGCATTTT.

On this clone itself: A read error is possible here, since a much larger clone lies one base away. The chain links TRBV3-1 to TRBJ2-1; D uncertain. CDR1 and CDR2 from the germline V gene are LGHDT and YNNKEL (reference sequence). The CDR3 has 17 residues. The ends were cut back, 6 bases at V and 3 bases at J, with 21 bases in the middle. CDR3: CASRPSRDWASYNEQFF. CDR3 DNA: TGTGCCAGCAGACCCTCTAGAGACTGGGCGAGCTACAATGAGCAGTTCTTC.

The table lists this clone with many counts. The V gene is TRBV7-9, the J gene TRBJ1-6; possibly TRBD1 for D (6 bases). Trimming took 4 bases from V and 7 from J, leaving 14 bases between them. Germline-derived CDR1 and CDR2 are SEHNR and FQNEAQ (reference sequence). The CDR3 contains 15 residues. The CDR3 here is CASSSQGGNNSPLHF. The CDR3 DNA follows: TGTGCCAGCAGCTCACAGGGTGGGAACAATTCACCCCTCCACTTT. The whole variable domain, filled in from reference TRBV7-9 and TRBJ1-6, reads DTGVSQNPRHKITKRGQNVTFRCDPISEHNRLYWYRQTLGQGPEFLTYFQNEAQLEKSRLLSDRFSAERPKGSFSTLEIQRTEQGDSAMYLCASSSQGGNNSPLHFGNGTRLTVT.

The sample holds many counts of this clone. V is TRBV6-4 and J is TRBJ2-2; 8 nucleotides align to TRBD1. The CDR3 contains 15 residues. V was pared by 4 bases and J by 2 bases, with 3 bases of the junction left unmatched. CDR1 is MRHNA and CDR2 is SNTAGT in the germline V gene. The CDR3 region is CASSGSGGNTGELFF. The CDR3 DNA reads as TGTGCCAGCAGTGGTTCAGGGGGCAACACCGGGGAGCTGTTTTTT.

The V call is TRBV3-1, the J call TRBJ2-7, with D maybe TRBD1 (6 bases). The CDR3 spans 18 residues. Germline V CDR1 and CDR2: LGHDT, YNNKEL (reference sequence). Deletions cut 0 bases from V and 3 bases from J, with 21 bases between. The DNA of the CDR3 is TGTGCCAGCAGCCAAGAGCGCCTCGATAGGGGGTCAAACTACGAGCAGTACTTC. Translation gives CASSQERLDRGSNYEQYF.

A few counts support this clone. The J gene is TRBJ1-2, the V gene TRBV14; D unclear. V shed 4 bases and J shed 5 bases, with 8 bases lying between them. The CDR3 totals 12 residues. CDR1 and CDR2 from the germline V gene are SGHDN and FVKESK. The CDR3 DNA follows: TGTGCCAGCAGCCCCGGCAGTTATGGCTACACCTTC. Protein product: CASSPGSYGYTF.

Details on this clone: One junction end disagrees with the germline gene, perhaps due to a read error. The chain is built from TRBV12-3 or TRBV12-4 and TRBJ2-2, with D possibly matching TRBD2 (6 bases). This CDR3 contains 14 residues. CDR3 region: CASSLRTNTGEQFF. The CDR3 DNA reads as TGTGCCAGCAGTCTCCGGACTAACACCGGGGAGCAGTTTTTT.

This clone was counted ten times or more. The chain is built from TRBV24-1 and TRBJ2-1; possible D gene TRBD1, 6 bases. The CDR3 runs 18 residues. V lost 3 bases and J 8 bases, leaving 25 bases between the germline ends. The germline CDR1 and CDR2 sequences are KGHDR and SFDVKD. CDR3 amino acids: CATSDRRPVGAGSYEQFF. The CDR3 coding sequence is TGTGCCACCAGTGATAGGCGGCCGGTGGGGGCGGGTAGCTATGAGCAGTTCTTC.

The CDR3 DNA follows: TGTGCCAGCAGCTTAGGACGCGGGACTAGTGCGCACGAGCAGTACTTC. It codes for CASSLGRGTSAHEQYF. The V and J genes are TRBV13 and TRBJ2-7; 8 nucleotides line up with TRBD2. The CDR3 consists of 16 residues. Germline values: CDR1 PRHDT, CDR2 FYEKMQ (reference sequence). J gave up 5 bases and V 0 bases, and 9 bases lay outside the gene matches.

Many counts were recorded for this clone. This chain links TRBV7-9 with TRBJ2-4; 8 bases are shared with TRBD1. Trimming cost V 5 bases and J 8 bases; bases outside gene matches: 14. Germline V gene sequence: CDR1 SEHNR, CDR2 FQNEAQ (reference sequence). The CDR3 runs 16 residues. CDR3 amino acids: CASSLLPTGVVDIQYF. CDR3 in DNA: TGTGCCAGCAGCCTCCTCCCGACAGGGGTAGTAGACATTCAGTACTTC.

Notes on this clone: This may stem from a read error, because a much larger clone lies one nucleotide away. The J gene is TRBJ2-5, the V gene TRBV25-1; TRBD1 aligns across 9 bases. The ends lost 4 bases at V and 3 bases at J; junction bases unmatched: 15. Germline V gene lookup returns CDR1 MGHDK and CDR2 SYGVNS. This CDR3 has 18 residues. The CDR3 sequence is CASSGQGERFMMEETQYF. CDR3 coding DNA: TGTGCCAGCAGTGGACAGGGGGAGCGGTTTATGATGGAAGAGACCCAGTACTTC.

This clone has only a few counts. The chain joins TRBV12-5 to TRBJ1-5; D may be TRBD1 (5 bases). The germline CDR1 and CDR2 sequences are LGHNT and FRNRAP. The CDR3 runs 13 residues. With 3 bases removed from V and 4 bases from J, the gap between germline ends came to 7 bases. CDR3 loop: CASGFGGNQPQHF. CDR3 coding DNA: TGTGCTAGTGGTTTTGGGGGAAATCAGCCCCAGCATTTT.

The chain links TRBV6-1 to TRBJ2-1; 12 bases are shared with TRBD2. The CDR3 totals 16 residues. The V gene's germline CDR1 is MNHNS and CDR2 SASEGT. Losses at the gene ends were 1 base for V and 5 bases for J; bases not matched to a gene: 3. For the CDR3, the DNA is TGTGCCAGCAGTGAAGAAGGACTAGCGGGACACAATGAGCAGTTCTTC. Its protein product is CASSEEGLAGHNEQFF.

The CDR3 nucleotides are TGTGCCAGCAGCCAGGGGGTTCTTGCAGCTTTCTTT. It is translated as CASSQGVLAAFF. The gene calls are TRBV3-1 and TRBJ1-1; weak D call: TRBD1 (5 bases). Germline lookup yields CDR1 LGHDT and CDR2 YNNKEL (reference sequence). The CDR3 runs to 12 residues. Trimming stripped 3 bases from V and 10 bases from J, with 12 bases between.

At least ten counts were recorded for this clone. V usage is TRBV4-3 and J usage is TRBJ1-5; D unresolved. V gave up 0 bases and J gave up 3 bases, with 12 bases separating them. Germline V gene lookup returns CDR1 LGHNA and CDR2 YSLEER. This CDR3 has 16 amino acids. The CDR3 DNA is TGCGCCAGCAGCCAAGATACCGGCCGGCTCAATCAGCCCCAGCATTTT. It codes for CASSQDTGRLNQPQHF.

Only a few counts were recorded for this clone. Possible read error: a much larger clone is one base away. The chain has TRBV9 and TRBJ1-5, with D unresolved. CDR1 SGDLS and CDR2 YYNGEE come from the germline V gene. Trimming took off 3 bases at V and 6 bases at J, with 7 bases between the two ends. The CDR3 length is 12 residues. The CDR3 region is CASSAVGQPQHF. In DNA, the CDR3 is TGTGCCAGCAGCGCCGTCGGTCAGCCCCAGCATTTT.

This clone was seen at least ten times. The V and J genes are TRBV6-4 and TRBJ2-1, with 7 bases matching TRBD2. Germline trimming cut 6 bases from V and 6 bases from J; bases unmatched to any gene: 11. Germline CDR1 is MRHNA and CDR2 is SNTAGT. The CDR3 covers 15 residues. CDR3 bases: TGTGCCAGCAGAGCGGGGCGAACTACTTTCAATGAGCAGTTCTTC. Protein: CASRAGRTTFNEQFF.

Only a few counts were recorded for this clone. With a much larger clone just one base away, this may be a read error. This same CDR3 is encoded by further DNA sequences in the sample. The chain carries TRBV7-3 and TRBJ2-4, with D perhaps given as TRBD1 or TRBD2 (6 bases each). Germline loops: CDR1 SGHTA, CDR2 FQGTGA. This CDR3 region has 15 residues. Deletions cut 6 bases from V and 3 bases from J, with 15 bases between. The CDR3 DNA follows: TGTGCCAGCAGTTTATGGAGGGGGGTCAAAAACATTCAGTACTTC. It encodes CASSLWRGVKNIQYF.